This T cell receptor (beta chain) was retrieved from a study of T cell responses to AZD1222 COVID-19 vaccine (TCRdb year 2021). General notes on the study: AZD1222 recipients whose second dose came at about 4 weeks and those whose second dose came at about 12 weeks were combined into one group, since spike-specific TCR depth and breadth did not differ between the two schedules. TCR sequencing was performed for 230 to 250 trial participants, of whom around 210 were given two doses of AZD1222 and around 26 were given two doses of MenACWY control vaccine. Trial participants were enrolled by age into subgroups of 18-55, 56-69 and 70-plus years, and around 140, 26 and 57 TCR-sequenced participants, respectively, were included in these subgroups. Study-wide conclusions, independent of this receptor: Vaccine-associated CD4 TCRs spanned the whole spike protein, with dominant responses in regions 160-218 and 743-854. Reportedly, almost half of the unique spike-specific TCRs recognized epitopes lying outside the regions that are mutated in the B.1.351 and B.1.1.7 variants. Conclusions about previously exposed vaccinees are limited because only a handful of AZD1222 recipients were SARS-CoV-2 seropositive at baseline. Because no day 14 peak-response samples were available, repertoires were characterized only after the peak T cell response. In the small 56-69-year group, the increase in depth fell short of significance, most likely because of low power. After two AZD1222 doses, spike-specific TCR breadth and depth were significantly higher than at day 0 and than in MenACWY recipients. Participants were mostly white British, with more females than males. The authors suggested clonal diversity may have been underestimated.

V lost 0 bases and J lost 0 bases; the stretch between them is 0 bases long. The cysteine opens and the phenylalanine closes a CDR3 of 13 amino acids. Only the CDR3 region is kept as DNA, spanning 39 bases read in frame from base 1. CDR1 MNHNY and CDR2 SVGAGI were looked up in the germline V gene (reference sequence). Concerning this clone: Its antigen is still unknown. Per-base qualities were not stored, and no clone one base away is much larger.

The CDR3 regions of human TCRbeta chains were subjected to immunosequencing. The paper's data handling went like this. TCRs in the repertoires were matched against a reference library of SARS-CoV-2-specific TCRs that had been generated with the MIRA antigen-specificity platform. Breadth meant the fraction of unique TCRs that were SARS-CoV-2-associated, whereas depth meant the fraction of total T cells that were SARS-CoV-2-associated. Using the MIRA data, each spike-specific TCR was assigned both to the spike region to which the TCR was reactive and to a CD4 or CD8 class. Log10-transformed breadth and depth values were compared by one-way ANOVA with Sidak's multiple comparisons tests. TCRdb stores this immuneACCESS table with in-frame sequences only. Part of the clones is absent; in the studies checked, under half of the shortfall reflects unresolved V genes, and no reason is known for the rest. V and J calls and clone size are those listed in that table; D and trimming were worked out from the DNA. Recorded for this sample are under 140,000 clones; about 85% of them occurred a single time. The ten largest clones take up 3.2% of the sample.

Per the publication, the time point label means: baseline before first vaccination. Vaccinee samples were obtained from the UK trials COV001 and COV002, which included a single-blind randomized controlled phase 2/3 trial of AZD1222 (ChAdOx1 nCoV-19) in healthy adults. For TCRbeta chain sequencing, PBMC samples from trial participants were taken at day 0 and at day 28 after the second dose. The sequence derives from an adult in good health. Here the sequenced sample was peripheral blood, taken on day 0 of AZD1222 vaccination. The chain employs TRBV6-6 and TRBJ2-1; the D gene identity is not certain. For the CDR3, the sequence is CASSYSSYNEQFF. The nucleotides are TGTGCCAGCAGTTACTCCTCCTACAATGAGCAGTTCTTC.